This T cell receptor (beta chain) stems from a study of radiation and T cells in renal cell carcinoma. This clone was counted between two and nine times. Treatment here: 15 Gy SBRT to primary tumor, nephrectomy 4 weeks later. Here immunoSEQ multiplex PCR was the method, and the copy in TCRdb shows in-frame clones only, minus some. The table lists around 12,000 clones, 30% to 40% of them singletons. This sequence was found in a man between 60 and 70 years old with renal cell carcinoma. The source material was tumor tissue, sampled from a patient whose treatment included radiotherapy and nephrectomy.

CDR3 nucleotide sequence: TGTGCCAGTAGTATACAGGTCGAGAGGGGCTGGAATCAGCCCCAGCATTTT. Protein product: CASSIQVERGWNQPQHF. The V gene is TRBV19, the J gene TRBJ1-5, with D possibly being TRBD1 (5 bases). The V end was cut by 2 bases, the J end by 4 bases, with 18 bases between. The CDR3 loop spans 17 amino acids. In germline, CDR1 is LNHDA, CDR2 SQIVND (reference sequence).